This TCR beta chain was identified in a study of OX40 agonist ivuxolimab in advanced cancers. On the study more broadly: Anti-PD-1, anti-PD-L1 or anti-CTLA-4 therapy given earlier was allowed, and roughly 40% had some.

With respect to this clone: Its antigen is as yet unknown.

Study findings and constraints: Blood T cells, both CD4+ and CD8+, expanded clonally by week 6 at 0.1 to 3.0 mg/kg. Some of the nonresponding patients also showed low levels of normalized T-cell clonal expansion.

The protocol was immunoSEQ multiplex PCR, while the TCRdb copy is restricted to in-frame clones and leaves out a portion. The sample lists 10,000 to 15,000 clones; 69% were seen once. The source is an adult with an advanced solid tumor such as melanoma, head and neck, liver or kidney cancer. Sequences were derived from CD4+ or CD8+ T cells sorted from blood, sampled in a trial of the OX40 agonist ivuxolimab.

This chain's CDR3 is CASSLMDSLGEQYF. The CDR3 nucleotides read TGTGCCAGCAGTTTGATGGACAGCCTGGGGGAGCAGTACTTC. This sequence joins TRBV28 and TRBJ2-7; possibly TRBD1 for D (6 bases). The CDR3 contains 14 residues. The germline V and J ends were trimmed by 3 bases and 7 bases, with 16 bases remaining between them. Germline assignment: CDR1 MDHEN and CDR2 SYDVKM.